Here is one TCR beta chain with its context. The antigen is undetermined. This specimen comes from a study of T-cell memory formation after mild COVID-19. Study-wide results and limits: For contracting clones, CD4+ ones sat mainly in CM and EM, CD8+ in EMRA. Among clones contracting day 15 to 85, CD4/CD8 was balanced, whereas later expanders leaned CD4+.

The CDR3 spans 14 residues. Trimming removed 4 bases at V and 0 bases at J, with 10 bases between. Germline CDR1 and CDR2: SGHRS and YFSETQ. After 5'RACE with constant-segment primers, TCR alpha and TCR beta cDNA libraries carrying sample barcodes and UMIs were obtained. TCRdb analysed the 5' RACE reads with MiXCR anew, one entry per CDR3 protein. The sample lists roughly 310,000 distinct CDR3 sequences; approximately 15% were seen once. The clonotype comes from a man younger than 35 who had mild COVID-19 (a few samples of this study predate the infection). Cell type and time point are not known. The chain employs TRBV5-1 and TRBJ1-2, with D possibly being TRBD1 (5 bases). The sequenced sample was PBMCs or a T cell subset sorted from them (not recorded which). For the CDR3, the DNA is TGCGCCAGCAGCAGGGACGCAACTAACTATGGCTACACCTTC. Its protein product is CASSRDATNYGYTF.